These 24 T cell receptor beta chains came from one sample sequenced in a study of beta chain features in type 1 diabetes. Expressed TCRB transcripts got sequenced, as all isolated RNA was reverse transcribed. Clones were read by immunoSEQ multiplex PCR, and TCRdb kept only the in-frame ones, dropping some. The sample holds some 900,000 clones, under 20% seen once. The sequencing sample was made of naive CD4+ T cells from blood. The receptors stem from a woman between 18 and 29 years old in good health.

The sample holds a few counts of this clone. This chain links TRBV7-9 with TRBJ2-1; no definite D call. Germline CDR1 and CDR2: SEHNR and FQNEAQ (reference sequence). The CDR3 is made up of 13 amino acids. V shed 1 base and J shed 4 bases, with 5 bases lying between them. The CDR3 reads CASSLDGYNEQFF. In nucleotides, the CDR3 is TGTGCCAGCAGCTTAGACGGATACAATGAGCAGTTCTTC.

This clone has a handful of counts. J is TRBJ2-7 and V is TRBV11-2; 11 bases agree with TRBD2. This CDR3 comprises 18 residues. Germline CDR1 SGHAT, CDR2 FQNNGV. V was clipped by 5 bases and J by 0 bases; unmatched bases: 12. CDR3 amino acids: CASSQRILSGRVSYEQYF. CDR3 sequence (DNA): TGTGCCAGCAGCCAACGAATCCTTAGCGGGAGGGTCTCCTACGAGCAGTACTTC.

This clone was seen a handful of times. The V and J genes are TRBV5-1 and TRBJ2-1; 10 positions agree with TRBD2. There are 17 residues in the CDR3. V gave up 4 bases and J gave up 4 bases; unmatched junction bases: 11. CDR1 and CDR2 from the germline V gene are SGHRS and YFSETQ. DNA of the CDR3: TGCGCCAGCAGCCTTAATTCCGGGACTAGCGTATACAATGAGCAGTTCTTC. It is translated as CASSLNSGTSVYNEQFF.

This clone was seen more than once but under ten times. The chain links TRBV4-1 to TRBJ1-6, with 7 bases matching TRBD1. Trimming cost V 5 bases and J 7 bases; bases outside gene matches: 8. The CDR3 has 15 residues. The germline V gene has CDR1 MGHRA and CDR2 YSYEKL. CDR3 sequence: CASSFGTASNSPLHF. In DNA form, the CDR3 reads TGCGCCAGCAGCTTCGGGACAGCATCAAATTCACCCCTCCACTTT.

The V and J genes are TRBV7-9 and TRBJ2-3; TRBD1 matches at 7 bases. Germline V CDR1 and CDR2: SEHNR, FQNEAQ (reference sequence). The J segment lost 1 base and the V segment lost 6 bases, leaving 4 bases of the junction unmatched. The CDR3 is made up of 14 amino acids. The CDR3: CASRLTGGTDTQYF. CDR3 nucleotide sequence: TGTGCCAGCAGACTAACAGGGGGCACAGATACGCAGTATTTT.

The chain employs TRBV11-2 and TRBJ1-3, with 7 bases that match TRBD1. The CDR3 loop spans 17 amino acids. Germline CDR1 SGHAT, CDR2 FQNNGV. Germline trimming cut 2 bases from V and 1 base from J; bases unmatched to any gene: 8. CDR3 nucleotide sequence: TGTGCCAGCAGCTTAATCTTGACAGGGCGATCTGGAAACACCATATATTTT. Its protein is CASSLILTGRSGNTIYF.

This clone has only a few counts. V and J are TRBV4-2 and TRBJ2-3; 11 nucleotides agree with TRBD2. V was pared by 6 bases and J by 4 bases, with 9 bases of the junction left unmatched. CDR1 and CDR2 from the germline V gene are LGHNA and YNFKEQ. The CDR3 runs 16 residues. CDR3 nucleotides: TGTGCCAGCAGTCGTGCTAGCGGGAGGTCCCCAGATACGCAGTATTTT. It codes for CASSRASGRSPDTQYF.

The chain couples TRBV10-3 to TRBJ2-7; D is perhaps TRBD1 (5 bases). The CDR3 contains 12 residues. From germline, CDR1 is ENHRY and CDR2 SYGVKD. V lost 5 bases, J lost 7 bases, and 12 bases lay in between. CDR3 sequence: CAISLDRSEQYF. In nucleotides, the CDR3 is TGTGCCATCAGTTTAGACAGAAGTGAGCAGTACTTC.

The sample holds many counts of this clone. The rearrangement links TRBV15 to TRBJ2-4; tentatively, D is TRBD2 (5 bases). Trimming stripped 1 base from V and 15 bases from J, with 16 bases between. Germline V gene lookup returns CDR1 LNHNV and CDR2 YYDKDF (reference sequence). The CDR3 loop spans 13 amino acids. The CDR3 here is CATSRGHSAGVYF. CDR3 nucleotide sequence: TGTGCCACCAGCAGAGGCCATAGCGCCGGAGTGTACTTC. Full variable domain (rest looked up from reference TRBV15 and TRBJ2-4): DAMVIQNPRYQVTQFGKPVTLSCSQTLNHNVMYWYQQKSSQAPKLLFHYYDKDFNNEADTPDNFQSRRPNTSFCFLDIRSPGLGDTAMYLCATSRGHSAGVYFGAGTRLSVL.

This clone appeared a few times. V gene TRBV9 combines with J gene TRBJ2-7; the D gene is possibly TRBD1 (5 bases). Germline V lookup: CDR1 SGDLS, CDR2 YYNGEE. There are 14 residues in the CDR3. V dropped 2 bases and J dropped 4 bases, with 13 bases sitting between them. CDR3 coding DNA: TGTGCCAGCAGCGTGTCAGACAGACCTTACGAGCAGTACTTC. The encoded protein is CASSVSDRPYEQYF.

This clone was observed a handful of times. Germline is not matched at one junction end, which may reflect a read error. V gene TRBV7-7 combines with J gene TRBJ2-2, with TRBD1 matching over 8 bases. Germline V gene lookup returns CDR1 SSHAT and CDR2 FNYEAQ (reference sequence). The CDR3 consists of 14 residues. Here the CDR3 DNA reads TGTGCTAGCAGCAGGGGGCAAAGGACCGGGGAGCTGTTTTTT. It is translated as CASSRGQRTGELFF.

This clone came up a few times. The V and J genes are TRBV5-1 and TRBJ2-5, with TRBD2 matching 12 bases. CDR3 length equals 19 residues. Germline lookup yields CDR1 SGHRS and CDR2 YFSETQ. V was clipped by 0 bases and J by 4 bases; unmatched bases: 13. CDR3 protein: CASSLAALAGGATRETQYF. CDR3 coding DNA: TGCGCCAGCAGCTTGGCCGCTCTAGCGGGAGGGGCAACAAGAGAGACCCAGTACTTC. Complete variable domain (other parts from reference TRBV5-1 and TRBJ2-5): KAGVTQTPRYLIKTRGQQVTLSCSPISGHRSVSWYQQTPGQGLQFLFEYFSETQRNKGNFPGRFSGRQFSNSRSEMNVSTLELGDSALYLCASSLAALAGGATRETQYFGPGTRLLVL.

This clone was observed a few times. The V call is TRBV7-2, the J call TRBJ2-3, with 7 bases aligning to TRBD1. The CDR3 contains 13 residues. The trim removed 6 bases at V and 5 bases at J, leaving 5 bases unmatched. Germline V CDR1 and CDR2: SGHTA, FQGNSA. CDR3 residues: CASSMTGIDTQYF. DNA for the CDR3: TGTGCCAGCAGTATGACAGGGATAGATACGCAGTATTTT.

In its sample, this clone was seen a few times. The chain couples TRBV5-8 to TRBJ1-2; 7 positions match TRBD1. J lost 6 bases, V lost 4 bases, and 12 bases had no gene match. This CDR3 has 15 amino acids. In germline, CDR1 is SGHTS, CDR2 YDEGEE. The CDR3 sequence: CASSQWTGAFNGYTF. Here the CDR3 DNA reads TGTGCCAGCAGCCAGTGGACAGGCGCCTTTAATGGCTACACCTTC.

This clone has more than one count but fewer than ten. V gene TRBV6-5 combines with J gene TRBJ1-5; 7 nucleotides match TRBD1. V was pared by 2 bases and J by 3 bases, with 4 bases of the junction left unmatched. CDR3 length: 15 residues. Germline V CDR1 and CDR2: MNHEY, SVGAGI. The CDR3 here is CASSYGGTVNQPQHF. CDR3 DNA: TGTGCCAGCAGTTACGGTGGGACAGTCAATCAGCCCCAGCATTTT.

This clone was found a few times. At the DNA level, this CDR3 is encoded by other sequences in the same sample as well. The chain employs TRBV5-6 and TRBJ2-7; D remains unclear. V gave up 3 bases and J gave up 3 bases, with 4 bases separating them. The germline V gene encodes CDR1 SGHDT and CDR2 YYEEEE. The CDR3 extends over 11 amino acids. The CDR3 protein is CASSSGYEQYF. CDR3 bases: TGTGCCAGCAGCTCGGGCTACGAGCAGTACTTC.

This clone has a handful of counts. The chain is built from TRBV2 and TRBJ1-1; D gene ambiguous. The CDR3 is 14 residues long. Trimming cost V 6 bases and J 5 bases, with 16 bases left between them. Germline CDR1 and CDR2: SNHLY and FYNNEI. CDR3 sequence: CASRGDQGGTEAFF. As DNA, the CDR3 is TGTGCCAGCAGAGGCGACCAAGGCGGAACTGAAGCTTTCTTT.

This clone was detected only a few times. The CDR3 loop reads CSVERLEGGEQYF. Written as DNA, the CDR3 is TGCAGCGTTGAAAGGTTGGAGGGTGGAGAGCAGTACTTC. This rearrangement joins TRBV29-1 to TRBJ2-7; D perhaps matches TRBD2 (6 bases). The V gene's germline CDR1 is SQVTM and CDR2 ANQGSEA. The ends were cut back, 2 bases at V and 7 bases at J, with 15 bases in the middle. This CDR3 is built from 13 residues.

The chain has TRBV11-2 and TRBJ2-7, with D uncertain. The CDR3 is 12 residues long. The V end was cut by 8 bases, the J end by 4 bases, with 12 bases between. Germline V gene sequence: CDR1 SGHAT, CDR2 FQNNGV. The CDR3, as DNA: TGTGCCAGCGGGCTCGATCGTTACGAGCAGTACTTC. Translating it yields CASGLDRYEQYF.

The V gene is TRBV25-1, the J gene TRBJ2-5, with D tentatively TRBD1 or TRBD2 (5 bases each). Trimming took 6 bases from V and 6 from J, leaving 14 bases between them. This CDR3 has 13 residues. Germline V CDR1 and CDR2: MGHDK, SYGVNS. CDR3 in amino acids: CASSHGWGQTQYF. DNA for the CDR3: TGTGCCAGCAGCCACGGTTGGGGACAGACCCAGTACTTC.

A remark on this clone: The sample contains more than one DNA sequence encoding this CDR3. The chain recombines TRBV6-5 with TRBJ2-2; D is uncertain. Germline V CDR1 and CDR2: MNHEY, SVGAGI. V lost 3 bases and J 8 bases, leaving 4 bases between the germline ends. This CDR3 contains 11 residues. The CDR3 DNA reads as TGTGCCAGCAGTTATGGGGGGGAGCTGTTTTTT. Translating gives CASSYGGELFF.

This clone has more than one count but fewer than ten. The same CDR3 is also encoded by other DNA sequences in this sample. V and J are TRBV7-3 and TRBJ2-5; D call uncertain. The CDR3 has 14 amino acids. V was clipped by 5 bases and J by 0 bases, with 10 bases between them. Germline CDR1 SGHTA, CDR2 FQGTGA. The CDR3: CASSTTSDQETQYF. The CDR3 DNA sequence: TGTGCCAGCAGCACCACTTCGGACCAAGAGACCCAGTACTTC.

V and J are TRBV2 and TRBJ2-7; a weak D match, TRBD1 (5 bases). Trimming removed 1 base at V and 1 base at J, with 11 bases between. This CDR3 has 15 residues. Germline V gene lookup returns CDR1 SNHLY and CDR2 FYNNEI. The CDR3: CASSEVPGQSYEQYF. CDR3 DNA sequence: TGTGCCAGCAGTGAAGTACCAGGACAATCCTACGAGCAGTACTTC.

The chain joins TRBV5-1 to TRBJ2-1; D ambiguous. CDR1 SGHRS and CDR2 YFSETQ come from the germline V gene. Trimming shortened V by 7 bases and J by 0 bases, and 14 bases separated the two germline ends. CDR3 length: 15 amino acids. The CDR3 DNA is TGCGCCAGCCGATGGTTTCATAGCTCCTACAATGAGCAGTTCTTC. This codes for CASRWFHSSYNEQFF.